This T cell receptor beta chain was sequenced during a study of T cell changes during pregnancy in multiple sclerosis. Trimming stripped 0 bases from V and 3 bases from J, with 17 bases between. Germline CDR1 and CDR2: LGHNA and YNFKEQ. The CDR3 consists of 17 residues. The protocol was immunoSEQ multiplex PCR, while the TCRdb copy is restricted to in-frame clones and leaves out a portion. The sample records 65,000 to 80,000 clones, about 92% being singletons. This sequence was found in a female donor with multiple sclerosis, enrolled in a pregnancy study. The chain combines TRBV4-2 with TRBJ1-2, with D perhaps matching TRBD1 (5 bases). The material sequenced was CD4+ T cells from peripheral blood mononuclear cells, taken before pregnancy. The CDR3 DNA follows: TGTGCCAGCAGCCAAGATGCCAGGGCCGAGCTAGACTATGGCTACACCTTC. It codes for CASSQDARAELDYGYTF.